The 24 T cell receptor beta chains given below trace back to one sample, sequenced in a study of follicular helper T cells after annual influenza vaccination. The time point: 2014-2015 season, 7 days after vaccination. Profiled with immunoSEQ multiplex PCR; TCRdb holds only in-frame clones, not every one. The sample records 9,500 or so clones, about 83% being singletons. The specimen comprised CXCR5- memory CD4+ T cells sorted from blood, sampled 7 days after influenza vaccination. These receptors all stem from an adult who received the influenza vaccine.

The chain joins TRBV2 to TRBJ2-1; D unclear. Trimming left V 5 bases short and J 0 bases short, with 17 bases between. The CDR3 consists of 17 residues. Germline CDR1 reads SNHLY; CDR2 reads FYNNEI. The CDR3 DNA reads as TGTGCCAGCAGTTTATCGGCGCTTACCAGCTCCTACAATGAGCAGTTCTTC. This codes for CASSLSALTSSYNEQFF. Together with reference TRBV2 and TRBJ2-1, the CDR3 gives the full variable domain: EPEVTQTPSHQVTQMGQEVILRCVPISNHLYFYWYRQILGQKVEFLVSFYNNEISEKSEIFDDQFSVERPDGSNFTLKIRSTKLEDSAMYFCASSLSALTSSYNEQFFGPGTRLTVL.

V usage is TRBV6-1 and J usage is TRBJ2-5, with a tentative D call TRBD1 (5 bases). From germline, CDR1 is MNHNS and CDR2 SASEGT. This CDR3 has 17 residues. The V and J ends lost 2 bases and 0 bases respectively, with 16 bases between them. CDR3 in amino acids: CASSEPGRLSYQETQYF. For the CDR3, the DNA is TGTGCCAGCAGTGAACCAGGGCGCTTATCGTACCAAGAGACCCAGTACTTC.

This chain uses TRBV7-2 with TRBJ1-5; D unresolved. This CDR3 region has 14 residues. V shed 5 bases and J shed 3 bases, with 11 bases lying between them. Germline V gene lookup returns CDR1 SGHTA and CDR2 FQGNSA. CDR3 coding DNA: TGTGCCAGCAGCCGTGGACCCTCCAATCAGCCCCAGCATTTT. Residues: CASSRGPSNQPQHF.

A few counts support this clone. The V call is TRBV4-3, the J call TRBJ1-5; D is undetermined. CDR1 LGHNA and CDR2 YSLEER come from the germline V gene. Trimming removed 2 bases from V and 4 bases from J, with 9 bases in between. The CDR3 sequence is 14 residues long. CDR3 sequence (DNA): TGCGCCAGCAGCCAAACACACAGAAATCAGCCCCAGCATTTT. It is translated as CASSQTHRNQPQHF.

The rearrangement joins TRBV7-2 to TRBJ1-3; D remains ambiguous. The CDR3 sequence is 13 residues long. Germline CDR1 and CDR2: SGHTA and FQGNSA. The V and J ends lost 2 bases and 3 bases respectively, with 5 bases between them. CDR3 coding DNA: TGTGCCAGCAGCTTACCTAGTGGAAACACCATATATTTT. Protein: CASSLPSGNTIYF.

V and J are TRBV7-9 and TRBJ1-1, with D possibly TRBD1 on 5 matching bases. The V gene's germline CDR1 is SEHNR and CDR2 FQNEAQ (reference sequence). CDR3 size: 13 residues. Trimming shortened V by 11 bases and J by 1 base, and 14 bases separated the two germline ends. Here the CDR3 reads CAGQGFPNTEAFF. The CDR3 nucleotides are TGTGCCGGACAAGGGTTTCCGAACACTGAAGCTTTCTTT.

This clone was counted a single time. This sequence joins TRBV7-2 and TRBJ2-7, with D perhaps assigned TRBD1 or TRBD2 (5 bases each). The V gene lost 1 base and the J gene lost 3 bases, with 19 bases spanning the gap. This CDR3 is built from 17 residues. The germline CDR1 and CDR2 sequences are SGHTA and FQGNSA. CDR3 nucleotide sequence: TGTGCCAGCAGCTTAGTGAACACCGGGACCGTGAACTACGAGCAGTACTTC. Translating gives CASSLVNTGTVNYEQYF.

The V and J genes are TRBV9 and TRBJ2-2; D may be TRBD1 or TRBD2 (5 bases each). This CDR3 comprises 15 residues. Trimming pared 0 bases from V and 6 bases from J, leaving 12 bases between. Per germline, CDR1 SGDLS and CDR2 YYNGEE. The CDR3 region is CASSVVGDPAGELFF. The CDR3 DNA reads as TGTGCCAGCAGCGTAGTGGGGGACCCAGCCGGGGAGCTGTTTTTT.

For the CDR3, the DNA is TGTGCCAGCATCCGTATATGGGGAGGCCAGAGCTCCTATAATTCACCCCTCCACTTT. This gives the protein CASIRIWGGQSSYNSPLHF. The chain combines TRBV9 with TRBJ1-6; D is ambiguous. CDR1 and CDR2 from the germline V gene are SGDLS and YYNGEE. This CDR3 has 19 amino acids. V was trimmed by 6 bases and J by 0 bases, leaving 22 bases between them.

This chain joins TRBV10-3 and TRBJ2-2; TRBD1 matches at 7 bases. Germline lookup yields CDR1 ENHRY and CDR2 SYGVKD. The CDR3 runs to 15 residues. Losses at the gene ends were 4 bases for V and 3 bases for J; bases not matched to a gene: 5. The CDR3 nucleotides read TGTGCCATCAGTGTGGGGACAGCGCACACCGGGGAGCTGTTTTTT. This encodes CAISVGTAHTGELFF.

The chain uses TRBV15 and TRBJ2-3; 12 bases fit TRBD2. The V gene's germline CDR1 is LNHNV and CDR2 YYDKDF (reference sequence). The length of the CDR3 is 16 residues. J lost 2 bases, V lost 5 bases, and 5 bases had no gene match. In DNA form, the CDR3 reads TGTGCCACCAGCGAGGGACTAGCGGGTATCACAGATACGCAGTATTTT. Translation: CATSEGLAGITDTQYF.

The genes are TRBV7-3 and TRBJ2-7; 9 nucleotides align to TRBD1. The CDR3 length is 14 residues. Germline lookup yields CDR1 SGHTA and CDR2 FQGTGA. Trimming took 0 bases from V and 7 from J; bases not matched to a gene: 4. For the CDR3, the DNA is TGTGCCAGCAGCTTAACGGGACAGGGAGGAGAGCAGTACTTC. Protein sequence: CASSLTGQGGEQYF.

V gene TRBV2 combines with J gene TRBJ2-3, with 8 bases aligning to TRBD2. CDR1 and CDR2 (germline): SNHLY, FYNNEI. CDR3 length: 15 amino acids. J lost 6 bases, V lost 2 bases, and 7 bases had no gene match. CDR3 region: CASSEMGLDLDTQYF. The CDR3 region has the DNA TGTGCCAGCAGTGAAATGGGACTAGATTTGGATACGCAGTATTTT.

The chain combines TRBV27 with TRBJ2-1, with 10 bases aligning to TRBD2. V shed 5 bases and J 0 bases; nucleotides not matched to a gene: 4. The CDR3 has 16 amino acids. Looked up from germline, CDR1 is MNHEY and CDR2 is SMNVEV (reference sequence). CDR3 DNA sequence: TGTGCCAGCAGTGGTACTAGCGGGGTCTCCTACAATGAGCAGTTCTTC. It encodes CASSGTSGVSYNEQFF.

The sample holds one count of this clone. J is TRBJ1-5 and V is TRBV6-1; D ambiguous. Germline V lookup: CDR1 MNHNS, CDR2 SASEGT. V lost 0 bases to trimming and J lost 0 bases, with 12 bases between them. CDR3 length: 17 amino acids. CDR3 region: CASSEAIRKYSNQPQHF. The DNA for the CDR3 is TGTGCCAGCAGTGAAGCCATCAGGAAGTATAGCAATCAGCCCCAGCATTTT.

The genes are TRBV7-2 and TRBJ2-2; a possible D gene is TRBD1 (5 bases). This CDR3 has 15 amino acids. Germline V CDR1 and CDR2: SGHTA, FQGNSA. Between the trimmed V and J ends, which lost 1 base and 6 bases, there was a span of 12 bases. The CDR3 bases are TGTGCCAGCAGCTTAGTAGGGGCTTTGGCCGGGGAGCTGTTTTTT. This translates into CASSLVGALAGELFF.

The gene calls are TRBV6-1 and TRBJ1-3, with D unclear. CDR1 is MNHNS and CDR2 is SASEGT in the germline V gene. The CDR3 is 12 residues long. V was clipped by 6 bases and J by 7 bases, with 10 bases between them. The CDR3 reads CASSPMGNTIYF. The CDR3 DNA reads TGTGCCAGCAGCCCAATGGGGAACACCATATATTTT.

This clone was recorded once. The chain is built from TRBV9 and TRBJ2-4; possibly TRBD1 for D (7 bases). The CDR3 extends over 14 amino acids. Trimming removed 4 bases at V and 3 bases at J, with 11 bases between. The germline CDR1 and CDR2 sequences are SGDLS and YYNGEE. The CDR3 DNA is TGTGCCAGCAGCCCCCAGGGGGGCAAAAACATTCAGTACTTC. Protein product: CASSPQGGKNIQYF.

This clone has only one observation. The V call is TRBV6-5, the J call TRBJ2-7; possibly TRBD2 for D (5 bases). Looked up from germline, CDR1 is MNHEY and CDR2 is SVGAGI. This CDR3 spans 13 amino acids. V was pared by 6 bases and J by 2 bases, with 11 bases between. The CDR3 loop reads CASSRTPAYEQYF. DNA of the CDR3: TGTGCCAGCAGCCGGACTCCGGCCTACGAGCAGTACTTC.

This chain connects TRBV5-1 to TRBJ2-3; TRBD2 might be the D (5 bases). The ends were cut back, 4 bases at V and 3 bases at J, with 21 bases in the middle. Germline CDR1 is SGHRS and CDR2 is YFSETQ. There are 17 residues in the CDR3. CDR3 sequence: CASSRSSNSARTDTQYF. In nucleotides, the CDR3 is TGCGCCAGCAGCCGTTCTAGCAATTCCGCCCGGACAGATACGCAGTATTTT. Full variable domain (remainder filled in from reference TRBV5-1 and TRBJ2-3): KAGVTQTPRYLIKTRGQQVTLSCSPISGHRSVSWYQQTPGQGLQFLFEYFSETQRNKGNFPGRFSGRQFSNSRSEMNVSTLELGDSALYLCASSRSSNSARTDTQYFGPGTRLTVL.

This clone was found a few times. This chain joins TRBV6-5 and TRBJ2-7; D ambiguous. V gave up 2 bases and J gave up 0 bases, with 5 bases separating them. Germline CDR1 and CDR2: MNHEY and SVGAGI. The CDR3 is 13 residues long. The CDR3 sequence: CASSYQNSYEQYF. CDR3 DNA: TGTGCCAGCAGTTACCAGAACTCCTACGAGCAGTACTTC.

This clone was seen a handful of times. The CDR3 DNA is TGTGCCAGCAGCTTAAGACCCGAGACCCGAGGGGGCTACACCTTC. This encodes CASSLRPETRGGYTF. V usage is TRBV7-9 and J usage is TRBJ1-2, with D unclear. The CDR3 loop spans 15 amino acids. The germline gives CDR1 SEHNR, CDR2 FQNEAQ (reference sequence). Between the trimmed V and J ends, which lost 2 bases and 8 bases, there was a span of 18 bases. The variable domain in full, completed from reference TRBV7-9 and TRBJ1-2, reads DTGVSQNPRHKITKRGQNVTFRCDPISEHNRLYWYRQTLGQGPEFLTYFQNEAQLEKSRLLSDRFSAERPKGSFSTLEIQRTEQGDSAMYLCASSLRPETRGGYTFGSGTRLTVV.

The CDR3 DNA reads as TGTGCCAGCTCACCTGGAAGAAACACTGAAGCTTTCTTT. As protein: CASSPGRNTEAFF. V is TRBV18 and J is TRBJ1-1; D uncertain. Looked up from germline, CDR1 is KGHSH and CDR2 is LQKENI. The CDR3 length is 13 residues. V was pared by 3 bases and J by 2 bases, with 7 bases between.

The chain recombines TRBV28 with TRBJ1-2; D ambiguous. This CDR3 is 12 amino acids long. The ends were cut back, 6 bases at V and 8 bases at J, with 13 bases in the middle. Germline loops: CDR1 MDHEN, CDR2 SYDVKM. The CDR3: CASRSPFWGYTF. CDR3 DNA sequence: TGTGCCAGCAGGTCCCCTTTCTGGGGCTACACCTTC.